This entry lists 31 T cell receptor beta chains sequenced from one sample in a study of shared T cell receptors in the human thymus. Profiled with immunoSEQ multiplex PCR; TCRdb holds only in-frame clones, not every one. The profile shows under 700,000 clones, about 80% of them singletons. This sample was shared with a second study, whose subject was human thymus T cells.

Sequencing was done on a sample of thymocytes. The receptor set was obtained from a boy in the first two years of life with a congenital heart defect.

This sequence joins TRBV5-6 and TRBJ1-2; maybe TRBD1 (5 bases). The germline gives CDR1 SGHDT, CDR2 YYEEEE. CDR3 length equals 17 residues. V dropped 1 base and J dropped 6 bases, with 22 bases sitting between them. Here the CDR3 DNA reads TGTGCCAGCAGCTTGAGGTTGGGACTTCTGCAATCGGATGGCTACACCTTC. It yields the protein CASSLRLGLLQSDGYTF.

The genes are TRBV30 and TRBJ1-1; the D gene is possibly TRBD1 (5 bases). Deletions cut 1 base from V and 1 base from J, with 13 bases between. The CDR3 consists of 15 residues. The germline gives CDR1 GTSNPN, CDR2 SVGIG (reference sequence). In nucleotides, the CDR3 is TGTGCCTGGAGTGCGAGACAGCCATCGAACACTGAAGCTTTCTTT. It specifies CAWSARQPSNTEAFF.

The rearrangement links TRBV25-1 to TRBJ2-1; D is uncertain. V lost 4 bases and J 8 bases, leaving 12 bases between the germline ends. Germline V gene data show CDR1 as MGHDK and CDR2 as SYGVNS. The CDR3 consists of 13 residues. The CDR3 nucleotides read TGTGCCAGCAGTGCCCCTACTCCCCATGAGCAGTTCTTC. Encoded protein: CASSAPTPHEQFF.

The V gene is TRBV2, the J gene TRBJ2-5; 7 bases are a match to TRBD1. Unmatched junction bases numbered 11, after V lost 8 bases and J lost 2 bases. This CDR3 has 15 amino acids. The V gene's germline CDR1 is SNHLY and CDR2 FYNNEI. The CDR3 DNA sequence: TGTGCCAGCGCAAAACCGGGACAGAGACAAGAGACCCAGTACTTC. This translates into CASAKPGQRQETQYF.

This clone was picked up one time. The gene calls are TRBV11-3 and TRBJ2-3, with D perhaps matching TRBD2 (5 bases). CDR1 is SGHNT and CDR2 is YENEEA in the germline V gene. CDR3 length: 18 amino acids. Trimming pared 5 bases from V and 0 bases from J, leaving 21 bases between. In DNA form, the CDR3 reads TGTGCCAGCAGCCTCGACCCTGCAGCGGCCTTTAGCACAGATACGCAGTATTTT. This gives the protein CASSLDPAAAFSTDTQYF.

The chain carries TRBV11-2 and TRBJ2-1, with 7 bases aligning to TRBD1. Germline CDR1 reads SGHAT; CDR2 reads FQNNGV. The CDR3 contains 15 residues. Trimming took 4 bases from V and 9 from J; bases not matched to a gene: 12. The CDR3 sequence is CASSSRPESGGEQFF. In DNA form, the CDR3 reads TGTGCCAGCAGCTCCCGCCCGGAGTCAGGGGGTGAGCAGTTCTTC.

This clone occurred once. The chain carries TRBV9 and TRBJ1-2; D gene uncertain. Germline V gives CDR1 SGDLS, CDR2 YYNGEE. With 1 base removed from V and 5 bases from J, the gap between germline ends came to 12 bases. There are 14 residues in the CDR3. For the CDR3, the DNA is TGTGCCAGCAGCGTACAGGAGGGAAGGTATGGCTACACCTTC. This encodes CASSVQEGRYGYTF.

V and J are TRBV2 and TRBJ2-1; 7 positions match TRBD1. CDR1 is SNHLY, CDR2 FYNNEI, per germline. The CDR3 totals 15 residues. With 6 bases clipped from V and 2 bases from J, the junction kept 7 bases outside the gene matches. CDR3 nucleotide sequence: TGTGCCAGCAGGCAGGGGGTCCGGGCCTACAATGAGCAGTTCTTC. Protein sequence: CASRQGVRAYNEQFF. Full variable domain (remainder filled in from reference TRBV2 and TRBJ2-1): EPEVTQTPSHQVTQMGQEVILRCVPISNHLYFYWYRQILGQKVEFLVSFYNNEISEKSEIFDDQFSVERPDGSNFTLKIRSTKLEDSAMYFCASRQGVRAYNEQFFGPGTRLTVL.

The chain uses TRBV27 and TRBJ1-1; 10 nucleotides agree with TRBD1. Germline-derived CDR1 and CDR2 are MNHEY and SMNVEV (reference sequence). V shed 0 bases, J shed 8 bases, and the junction held 9 bases outside the gene matches. The CDR3 length is 16 residues. CDR3 residues: CASSLSGRTGGTEAFF. In nucleotides, the CDR3 is TGTGCCAGCAGTTTATCGGGTCGGACAGGGGGGACCGAAGCTTTCTTT.

The V gene is TRBV18, the J gene TRBJ2-3; TRBD2 matches 7 bases. Germline V gene lookup returns CDR1 KGHSH and CDR2 LQKENI. Trimming took 0 bases from V and 3 from J; bases not matched to a gene: 6. The CDR3 sequence is 16 residues long. Written as DNA, the CDR3 is TGTGCCAGCTCACCACCTTGGGCGGGAGAAACAGATACGCAGTATTTT. Encoded protein: CASSPPWAGETDTQYF.

V usage is TRBV4-3 and J usage is TRBJ1-1; 8 bases agree with TRBD1. V dropped 6 bases and J dropped 1; count of bases not matched to a gene: 16. The CDR3 loop spans 18 amino acids. Germline CDR1 reads LGHNA; CDR2 reads YSLEER. This CDR3 reads CASRLNKGQALQNTEAFF. The CDR3 DNA is TGCGCCAGCAGACTAAACAAGGGACAGGCCCTACAGAACACTGAAGCTTTCTTT.

This chain links TRBV10-1 with TRBJ2-6; tentatively, D is TRBD1 (6 bases). With 6 bases removed from V and 4 bases from J, the gap between germline ends came to 13 bases. This CDR3 contains 15 residues. Germline V gene lookup returns CDR1 WNHNN and CDR2 SYGVQD (reference sequence). The DNA for the CDR3 is TGCGCCAGCAGACTACAGGGTAAGGGGGCCAACGTCCTGACTTTC. Translation gives CASRLQGKGANVLTF.

The chain uses TRBV7-2 and TRBJ2-3; a possible D gene is TRBD2 (6 bases). The ends were cut back, 4 bases at V and 3 bases at J, with 20 bases in the middle. The CDR3 has 17 amino acids. Germline CDR1 reads SGHTA; CDR2 reads FQGNSA. CDR3 in DNA: TGTGCCAGCAGCTCCCCCCATCTCCAGCGGGCAACAGATACGCAGTATTTT. It specifies CASSSPHLQRATDTQYF.

The V call is TRBV5-1, the J call TRBJ2-1; 9 nucleotides align to TRBD2. CDR1 and CDR2 (germline): SGHRS, YFSETQ. The CDR3 is 18 residues long. V lost 3 bases, J lost 5 bases, and 15 bases stayed unmatched. The CDR3 here is CASSSPLAGAGRDNEQFF. For the CDR3, the DNA is TGCGCCAGCAGCTCACCATTAGCGGGAGCTGGAAGAGACAATGAGCAGTTCTTC.

The V gene is TRBV5-1, the J gene TRBJ2-7; TRBD2 agrees at 7 bases. The CDR3 runs to 16 residues. Trimming removed 1 base from V and 1 base from J; junction bases left unmatched: 8. Germline V gives CDR1 SGHRS, CDR2 YFSETQ. The CDR3 DNA sequence: TGCGCCAGCAGCTTGTCTGGGCGGGAGTGGTCCTACGAGCAGTACTTC. Its protein product is CASSLSGREWSYEQYF.

This chain joins TRBV7-8 and TRBJ1-2; a weak D match, TRBD1 (6 bases). The CDR3 is 14 amino acids. CDR1 and CDR2 (germline): SGHVS, FQNEAQ. V lost 5 bases, J lost 4 bases, and 14 bases lay in between. CDR3 amino acids: CASSRAGGSYGYTF. CDR3 sequence (DNA): TGTGCCAGCAGCAGGGCGGGGGGCTCCTATGGCTACACCTTC.

A few counts support this clone. In nucleotides, the CDR3 is TGTGCCAGCTCACCTACCCGGGACAGGGTCAATCAGCCCCAGCATTTT. Its translation: CASSPTRDRVNQPQHF. The rearrangement links TRBV18 to TRBJ1-5, with 9 nucleotides matching TRBD1. Trimming took 3 bases from V and 3 from J; bases not matched to a gene: 6. This CDR3 has 16 amino acids. Germline V gene data show CDR1 as KGHSH and CDR2 as LQKENI.

This chain uses TRBV6-1 with TRBJ1-4, with D maybe TRBD1 (6 bases). V was trimmed by 3 bases and J by 0 bases, leaving 20 bases between them. In germline, CDR1 is MNHNS, CDR2 SASEGT. The length of the CDR3 is 19 residues. Here the CDR3 DNA reads TGTGCCAGCAGTGAGAGGGACATCCCCGGGGCCGCAACTAATGAAAAACTGTTTTTT. As protein: CASSERDIPGAATNEKLFF.

The rearrangement joins TRBV6-1 to TRBJ2-3; 8 bases fit TRBD1. Per germline, CDR1 MNHNS and CDR2 SASEGT. This CDR3 is 14 amino acids long. V trimming: 11 bases; J trimming: 0 bases; junction bases outside the gene matches: 7. The DNA of the CDR3 is TGTGCCGGGGGACAGGACGCTAGCACAGATACGCAGTATTTT. Protein: CAGGQDASTDTQYF.

This sequence joins TRBV5-4 and TRBJ2-1; 9 nucleotides align to TRBD2. Trimming took 5 bases from V and 6 from J; bases not matched to a gene: 9. Per germline, CDR1 SGHNT and CDR2 YYREEE (reference sequence). The CDR3 loop spans 15 amino acids. The CDR3 loop reads CASSLSAGGPNEQFF. In DNA form, the CDR3 reads TGTGCCAGCAGTCTCTCAGCGGGAGGTCCCAATGAGCAGTTCTTC. Supplemented by reference TRBV5-4 and TRBJ2-1, the full variable domain reads ETGVTQSPTHLIKTRGQQVTLRCSSQSGHNTVSWYQQALGQGPQFIFQYYREEENGRGNFPPRFSGLQFPNYSSELNVNALELDDSALYLCASSLSAGGPNEQFFGPGTRLTVL.

This chain joins TRBV5-8 and TRBJ1-5, with D possibly being TRBD1 (5 bases). V was trimmed by 4 bases and J by 4 bases, leaving 15 bases between them. CDR1 and CDR2 (germline): SGHTS, YDEGEE. This CDR3 is 15 amino acids long. In nucleotides, the CDR3 is TGTGCCAGCAGCCAGCAACAGGCGAAGAATCAGCCCCAGCATTTT. This encodes CASSQQQAKNQPQHF. Complete variable domain (other parts from reference TRBV5-8 and TRBJ1-5): EAGVTQSPTHLIKTRGQQATLRCSPISGHTSVYWYQQALGLGLQFLLWYDEGEERNRGNFPPRFSGRQFPNYSSELNVNALELEDSALYLCASSQQQAKNQPQHFGDGTRLSIL.

The rearrangement links TRBV27 to TRBJ2-7, with 7 bases aligning to TRBD2. This CDR3 spans 15 amino acids. Germline V CDR1 and CDR2: MNHEY, SMNVEV (reference sequence). J lost 1 base, V lost 4 bases, and 7 bases had no gene match. The CDR3 loop is CASSSRGDRSYEQYF. DNA for the CDR3: TGTGCCAGCAGTTCCCGGGGGGATCGATCCTACGAGCAGTACTTC.

This CDR3 reads CASSQDRTSGMYREQYF. For the CDR3, the DNA is TGCGCCAGCAGCCAAGATCGGACTAGCGGGATGTACCGGGAGCAGTACTTC. V and J are TRBV4-3 and TRBJ2-7; 12 nucleotides line up with TRBD2. The CDR3 has 17 residues. Germline CDR1 LGHNA, CDR2 YSLEER. Unmatched junction bases numbered 10, after V lost 0 bases and J lost 7 bases.

The chain is built from TRBV5-1 and TRBJ2-1; TRBD2 matches 7 bases. J gave up 2 bases and V 0 bases, and 5 bases lay outside the gene matches. The CDR3 sequence is 16 residues long. CDR1 and CDR2 from the germline V gene are SGHRS and YFSETQ. The CDR3 nucleotides read TGCGCCAGCAGCTTGGCCTGCGGGAGTACCTACAATGAGCAGTTCTTC. Translated: CASSLACGSTYNEQFF.

The rearrangement joins TRBV4-3 to TRBJ2-1; 8 bases are shared with TRBD2. J gave up 13 bases and V 4 bases, and 12 bases lay outside the gene matches. The germline V gene encodes CDR1 LGHNA and CDR2 YSLEER. The CDR3 has 14 residues. The CDR3, as DNA: TGCGCCAGCAGCCCCTCTCCTAATCGGGAGGGTCAGTTCTTC. This translates into CASSPSPNREGQFF.

The CDR3 loop reads CASGLVPTGETNEKLFF. CDR3 nucleotide sequence: TGTGCTAGTGGTTTGGTACCCACGGGGGAAACTAATGAAAAACTGTTTTTT. The chain combines TRBV12-5 with TRBJ1-4, with D perhaps TRBD1 (5 bases). The V gene's germline CDR1 is LGHNT and CDR2 FRNRAP. V lost 0 bases and J lost 1, with 12 bases in between. The CDR3 extends over 17 amino acids.

This clone was detected only a few times. The chain is built from TRBV4-1 and TRBJ2-7, with TRBD1 matching 7 bases. Germline V gene lookup returns CDR1 MGHRA and CDR2 YSYEKL. Losses at the gene ends were 0 bases for V and 2 bases for J; bases not matched to a gene: 1. The CDR3 is 14 amino acids. The CDR3, as DNA: TGCGCCAGCAGCCAAGACGGACAGGCCTACGAGCAGTACTTC. Amino acids: CASSQDGQAYEQYF.

The rearrangement uses TRBV14 and TRBJ2-7; D not certain. The CDR3 has 11 amino acids. Trimming shortened V by 5 bases and J by 1 base, and 3 bases separated the two germline ends. Germline lookup yields CDR1 SGHDN and CDR2 FVKESK. The CDR3 bases are TGTGCCAGCAGCTCTTCCTACGAGCAGTACTTC. Translated: CASSSSYEQYF. Filled out from reference TRBV14 and TRBJ2-7, the complete variable domain reads EAGVTQFPSHSVIEKGQTVTLRCDPISGHDNLYWYRRVMGKEIKFLLHFVKESKQDESGMPNNRFLAERTGGTYSTLKVQPAELEDSGVYFCASSSSYEQYFGPGTRLTVT.

This clone was seen a handful of times. This chain uses TRBV27 with TRBJ1-3; 7 bases fit TRBD1. The germline V gene has CDR1 MNHEY and CDR2 SMNVEV (reference sequence). V lost 6 bases and J lost 3; bases outside the gene matches: 2. This CDR3 region has 13 residues. In nucleotides, the CDR3 is TGTGCCAGCAGGGGGACAGTTGGAAACACCATATATTTT. Translating gives CASRGTVGNTIYF.

The chain has TRBV5-1 and TRBJ2-3; 9 bases are shared with TRBD1. This CDR3 spans 16 amino acids. CDR1 is SGHRS, CDR2 YFSETQ, per germline. V trimming: 0 bases; J trimming: 1 base; junction bases outside the gene matches: 3. CDR3 region: CASSLVRDRGTDTQYF. CDR3 nucleotide sequence: TGCGCCAGCAGCTTGGTTCGGGACAGGGGCACAGATACGCAGTATTTT.

CDR3 nucleotide sequence: TGTGCCACCAGGACAGCCCACAATGAGCAGTTCTTC. Residues: CATRTAHNEQFF. The chain is built from TRBV27 and TRBJ2-1, with a possible D match to TRBD1 (6 bases). There are 12 residues in the CDR3. Germline loops: CDR1 MNHEY, CDR2 SMNVEV (reference sequence). The germline V and J ends were trimmed by 10 bases and 5 bases, with 12 bases remaining between them.